Following are 19 T cell receptor beta chains from one sample sequenced in a study of patients and donors after allogeneic stem cell transplantation. TCRdb re-analysed the RT-PCR reads in MiXCR, keeping a single row per CDR3 protein. The data contain hundreds of thousands of distinct CDR3 sequences, around 16% of them singletons. Sequencing was performed on blood, either unsorted or a sorted T cell fraction (not recorded which). The receptors stem from a human donor who was either an allogeneic HSCT recipient or a stem cell or donor lymphocyte infusion donor (not recorded which). It is not recorded whose cells these are; they may come from a transplant donor.

The chain joins TRBV18 to TRBJ2-4; 8 nucleotides line up with TRBD2. This CDR3 comprises 14 residues. V lost 6 bases to trimming and J lost 8 bases; unmatched junction nucleotides: 9. Germline loops: CDR1 KGHSH, CDR2 LQKENI. The CDR3 sequence: CASSNSGISHIQYF. CDR3 DNA: TGTGCCAGCTCGAATAGCGGGATTTCACACATTCAGTACTTC.

The J gene is TRBJ2-3, the V gene TRBV5-1, with TRBD2 identical over 12 bases. The CDR3 runs 17 residues. Trimming took 4 bases from V and 5 from J; bases not matched to a gene: 11. CDR1 SGHRS and CDR2 YFSETQ come from the germline V gene. The CDR3 is CASSHMTTSGSIDTQYF. CDR3 in DNA: TGCGCCAGCAGCCACATGACGACTAGCGGGAGTATAGATACGCAGTATTTT.

In this sample, this clonotype turned up a few times. The chain carries TRBV25-1 and TRBJ2-1, with D hard to call. V was shortened by 4 bases and J by 0 bases, with 7 bases between the two germline ends. This CDR3 has 14 residues. Germline V gene sequence: CDR1 MGHDK, CDR2 SYGVNS. CDR3 amino acids: CASSVTLSYNEQFF. The CDR3 DNA reads TGTGCCAGCAGTGTCACACTCTCCTACAATGAGCAGTTCTTC.

This clonotype showed up just a few times. The rearrangement uses TRBV11-2 and TRBJ2-3, with a weak D call TRBD2 (7 bases). CDR1 SGHAT and CDR2 FQNNGV come from the germline V gene. The germline V and J ends were trimmed by 1 base and 4 bases, with 15 bases remaining between them. CDR3 length: 16 residues. CDR3 nucleotides: TGTGCCAGCAGCTTAGTGGGGGGGGCTAGCGCAGATACGCAGTATTTT. Amino acid sequence: CASSLVGGASADTQYF. The full variable domain, in which reference TRBV11-2 and TRBJ2-3 provide the parts outside the CDR3, is EAGVAQSPRYKIIEKRQSVAFWCNPISGHATLYWYQQILGQGPKLLIQFQNNGVVDDSQLPKDRFSAERLKGVDSTLKIQPAKLEDSAVYLCASSLVGGASADTQYFGPGTRLTVL.

This clonotype has more than one count but fewer than ten. The rearrangement uses TRBV11-2 and TRBJ2-5; 8 nucleotides agree with TRBD2. The CDR3 extends over 18 amino acids. Germline V gene data show CDR1 as SGHAT and CDR2 as FQNNGV. V dropped 5 bases and J dropped 4; count of bases not matched to a gene: 18. CDR3 in amino acids: CASSHTVWTSRRGETQYF. The CDR3, as DNA: TGTGCCAGCAGCCACACAGTCTGGACTAGCCGGAGGGGAGAGACCCAGTACTTC.

This clonotype was seen a few times. The chain couples TRBV10-3 to TRBJ2-2, with D hard to call. CDR1 and CDR2 (germline): ENHRY, SYGVKD. V shed 2 bases and J shed 7 bases, with 5 bases lying between them. This CDR3 has 12 residues. CDR3 protein: CAISETDGELFF. The CDR3 region has the DNA TGTGCCATCAGTGAGACAGACGGGGAGCTGTTTTTT.

This clonotype showed up just a few times. The chain recombines TRBV2 with TRBJ2-5; 7 nucleotides align to TRBD1. The CDR3 is 15 residues long. Germline CDR1 is SNHLY and CDR2 is FYNNEI. J lost 0 bases, V lost 3 bases, and 4 bases had no gene match. The CDR3 here is CASSEGRGYQETQYF. CDR3 DNA: TGTGCCAGCAGTGAGGGCAGGGGGTACCAAGAGACCCAGTACTTC.

This clonotype was found many times. The chain couples TRBV5-1 to TRBJ1-5; 7 positions agree with TRBD1. From germline, CDR1 is SGHRS and CDR2 YFSETQ. The CDR3 runs 14 residues. V gave up 4 bases and J gave up 5 bases; unmatched junction bases: 6. The CDR3 spells CASSPGQEHQPQHF. The CDR3 DNA reads as TGCGCCAGCAGCCCCGGACAGGAACATCAGCCCCAGCATTTT.

This clonotype was counted between two and nine times. The chain is built from TRBV24-1 and TRBJ2-3, with 12 bases aligning to TRBD2. Per germline, CDR1 KGHDR and CDR2 SFDVKD. The ends lost 3 bases at V and 2 bases at J; junction bases unmatched: 5. This CDR3 region has 17 residues. The CDR3 DNA is TGTGCCACCAGTGATATTGGGACTAGCGGGCCCACAGATACGCAGTATTTT. It encodes CATSDIGTSGPTDTQYF.

This clonotype was seen a few times. One end of the junction is discordant with germline, which a read error may explain. This sequence joins TRBV5-1 and TRBJ2-4; 11 positions agree with TRBD2. CDR1 and CDR2 from the germline V gene are SGHRS and YFSETQ. CDR3 size: 17 residues. CDR3 nucleotides: TGCGCCAGCAGATTGGCACTAGCGGGAGTTCTCGGCAACATTCAGTACTTC. Translation: CASRLALAGVLGNIQYF.

This clonotype was counted ten times or more. This chain uses TRBV7-2 with TRBJ2-1; no definite D call. The CDR3 is 11 residues long. Germline lookup yields CDR1 SGHTA and CDR2 FQGNSA. The V gene lost 5 bases and the J gene lost 6 bases, with 5 bases spanning the gap. CDR3 sequence reads: CASSPRNEQFF. The CDR3 DNA is TGTGCCAGCAGCCCCCGCAATGAGCAGTTCTTC.

This clonotype was observed a handful of times. This chain joins TRBV19 and TRBJ2-5; tentative D call: TRBD2 (6 bases). V was trimmed by 2 bases and J by 2 bases, leaving 6 bases between them. The germline gives CDR1 LNHDA, CDR2 SQIVND (reference sequence). The CDR3 covers 13 residues. CDR3 DNA: TGTGCCAGTAGTATACTAGCGCAAGAGACCCAGTACTTC. As protein: CASSILAQETQYF.

In the case of this clonotype: A much larger clone differs by one base, so this may be a read error. In DNA form, the CDR3 reads TGCAGCGGTTCCGGGACTAGCGGTTCCTACGAGCAGTACTTC. This encodes CSGSGTSGSYEQYF. V gene TRBV29-1 combines with J gene TRBJ2-7; 11 positions agree with TRBD2. This CDR3 spans 14 amino acids. CDR1 and CDR2 (germline): SQVTM, ANQGSEA. With V trimmed by 7 bases and J by 1 base, 6 bases remained unmatched.

This clonotype was observed a few times. The V gene is TRBV7-9, the J gene TRBJ1-6, with 9 bases matching TRBD1. The CDR3 totals 15 residues. V lost 5 bases, J lost 10 bases, and 9 bases stayed unmatched. CDR1 SEHNR and CDR2 FQNEAQ come from the germline V gene (reference sequence). CDR3 sequence (DNA): TGTGCCAGCAGCGCACCTGACAGGGGGGAATCACCCCTCCACTTT. The encoded protein is CASSAPDRGESPLHF.

The chain's CDR3 is CASSRDRNEQFF. Written as DNA, the CDR3 is TGCGCCAGCAGCCGGGACAGGAATGAGCAGTTCTTC. The rearrangement links TRBV5-1 to TRBJ2-1, with 8 nucleotides matching TRBD1. In germline, CDR1 is SGHRS, CDR2 YFSETQ. Unmatched junction bases numbered 1, after V lost 4 bases and J lost 7 bases. The CDR3 is 12 residues long.

This clonotype was observed a few times. The chain recombines TRBV7-7 with TRBJ2-2; 11 positions agree with TRBD1. With V trimmed by 6 bases and J by 4 bases, 10 bases remained unmatched. CDR1 is SSHAT, CDR2 FNYEAQ, per germline (reference sequence). The CDR3 runs to 17 residues. The CDR3 DNA sequence: TGTGCCAGCAGTCCAACGGGGGACAGGGGGTTCACCGGGGAGCTGTTTTTT. As protein: CASSPTGDRGFTGELFF.

The J gene is TRBJ1-5, the V gene TRBV6-1; 7 bases are shared with TRBD1. There are 14 residues in the CDR3. V shed 6 bases, J shed 7 bases, and the junction held 9 bases outside the gene matches. CDR1 is MNHNS, CDR2 SASEGT, per germline. The CDR3 nucleotides are TGTGCCAGCAGCCGAGGGGGCAGGGACCAGCCCCAGCATTTT. It yields the protein CASSRGGRDQPQHF.

The chain links TRBV5-1 to TRBJ1-6, with unresolved D. This CDR3 has 15 amino acids. V shed 0 bases and J shed 4 bases, with 8 bases lying between them. CDR1 SGHRS and CDR2 YFSETQ come from the germline V gene. The CDR3 DNA reads TGCGCCAGCAGCTTGGAAGGGCCTTATAATTCACCCCTCCACTTT. Protein product: CASSLEGPYNSPLHF.

This clonotype showed up just a few times. The CDR3 here is CASSPDRSSYNEQFF. The DNA for the CDR3 is TGTGCCAGCAGCCCCGACAGGAGCTCCTACAATGAGCAGTTCTTC. V gene TRBV25-1 combines with J gene TRBJ2-1, with D maybe TRBD1 (6 bases). The germline V and J ends were trimmed by 6 bases and 0 bases, with 12 bases remaining between them. The CDR3 loop spans 15 amino acids. Germline V lookup: CDR1 MGHDK, CDR2 SYGVNS.